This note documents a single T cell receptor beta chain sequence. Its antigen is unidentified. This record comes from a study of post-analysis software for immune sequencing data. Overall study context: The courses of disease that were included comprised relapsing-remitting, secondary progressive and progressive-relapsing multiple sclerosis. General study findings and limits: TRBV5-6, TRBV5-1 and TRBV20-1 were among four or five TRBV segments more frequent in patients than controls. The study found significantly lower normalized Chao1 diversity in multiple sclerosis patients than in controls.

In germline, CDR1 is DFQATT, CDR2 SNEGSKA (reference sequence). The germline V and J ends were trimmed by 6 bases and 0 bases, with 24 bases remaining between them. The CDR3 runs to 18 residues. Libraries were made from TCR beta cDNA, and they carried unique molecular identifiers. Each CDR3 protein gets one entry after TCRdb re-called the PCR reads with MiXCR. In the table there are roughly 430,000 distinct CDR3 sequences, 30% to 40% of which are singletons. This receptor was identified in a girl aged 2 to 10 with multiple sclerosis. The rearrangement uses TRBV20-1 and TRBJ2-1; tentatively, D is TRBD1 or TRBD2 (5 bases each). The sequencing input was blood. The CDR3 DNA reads TGCAGTGCCACGAGGGGCAGTTTGGCCCTGTCCTCCTACAATGAGCAGTTCTTC. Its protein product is CSATRGSLALSSYNEQFF.